The next 25 T cell receptor beta chains were all read from a single sample in a study of blood T cell repertoires in COVID-19. TCRdb keeps only in-frame clones here, not all; method: immunoSEQ multiplex PCR. This sample yields some 150,000 clones, of which more than 75% are seen a single time; 1.2% belongs to the top ten. Sequencing was performed on PBMCs or T cells enriched from blood (not recorded which). The receptors derive from a young woman with acute COVID-19.

The rearrangement links TRBV9 to TRBJ2-6; tentatively, D is TRBD1 (6 bases). Trimming removed 3 bases from V and 0 bases from J, with 10 bases in between. This CDR3 has 16 amino acids. The V gene's germline CDR1 is SGDLS and CDR2 YYNGEE. The CDR3 sequence is CASSASQGSGANVLTF. The CDR3 bases are TGTGCCAGCAGCGCCTCACAGGGCTCTGGGGCCAACGTCCTGACTTTC.

This clone was picked up one time. The chain uses TRBV7-9 and TRBJ2-1; tentatively, D is TRBD1 (5 bases). This CDR3 spans 14 amino acids. V was shortened by 8 bases and J by 8 bases, with 19 bases between the two germline ends. The germline V gene encodes CDR1 SEHNR and CDR2 FQNEAQ (reference sequence). CDR3 DNA: TGTGCCAGCGGATTGGGTGGGGCAGTAGATGAGCAGTTCTTC. Its translation is CASGLGGAVDEQFF.

In nucleotides, the CDR3 is TGTGCCAGCAGCGGACGACAGGGGGGGAACTATGGCTACACCTTC. Its translation: CASSGRQGGNYGYTF. V is TRBV5-5 and J is TRBJ1-2; 9 positions agree with TRBD1. Germline assignment: CDR1 SGHKS and CDR2 YYEKEE (reference sequence). This CDR3 contains 15 residues. V shed 4 bases, J shed 2 bases, and the junction held 6 bases outside the gene matches.

The chain joins TRBV2 to TRBJ2-2; D might be TRBD1 (5 bases). Germline lookup yields CDR1 SNHLY and CDR2 FYNNEI. V lost 0 bases to trimming and J lost 7 bases, with 9 bases between them. The CDR3 loop spans 14 amino acids. CDR3 bases: TGTGCCAGCAGTGAAGCATTCAGGGACGGGGAGCTGTTTTTT. Its translation is CASSEAFRDGELFF.

This chain links TRBV21-1 with TRBJ2-1; the table's D call, TRBD2, was not checked against the DNA. TRBV21-1 is labeled a pseudogene. The CDR3 is 18 amino acids. Written as DNA, the CDR3 is TGTGCCAGCAGCAAAATTCAAGCGGGAGGACACTACTACAATGAGCAGTTCTTC. Protein product: CASSKIQAGGHYYNEQFF.

The chain carries TRBV6-5 and TRBJ2-7; 7 nucleotides line up with TRBD2. The CDR3 sequence is 15 residues long. The germline V gene encodes CDR1 MNHEY and CDR2 SVGAGI. Trimming at V came to 2 bases and at J to 4 bases, leaving 8 bases not matched to a gene. The CDR3 is CASSYLGRGEYEQYF. DNA of the CDR3: TGTGCCAGCAGTTACCTGGGACGGGGGGAGTACGAGCAGTACTTC.

The rearrangement uses TRBV18 and TRBJ2-3; maybe TRBD1 (6 bases). This CDR3 has 13 amino acids. Germline V gives CDR1 KGHSH, CDR2 LQKENI. Between the trimmed V and J ends, which lost 3 bases and 6 bases, there was a span of 10 bases. CDR3 DNA sequence: TGTGCCAGCTCACCCGACAGGTCGGATACGCAGTATTTT. This gives the protein CASSPDRSDTQYF.

V usage is TRBV2 and J usage is TRBJ2-2, with D perhaps TRBD2 (5 bases). CDR1 is SNHLY, CDR2 FYNNEI, per germline. Trimming shortened V by 4 bases and J by 8 bases, and 5 bases separated the two germline ends. The CDR3 covers 11 residues. CDR3 DNA: TGTGCCAGCAGTGGAGGGGGGGAGCTGTTTTTT. This encodes CASSGGGELFF.

The chain links TRBV7-2 to TRBJ1-5; D is possibly TRBD1 (5 bases). V lost 5 bases to trimming and J lost 7 bases, with 15 bases between them. The CDR3 extends over 14 amino acids. Germline V gene data show CDR1 as SGHTA and CDR2 as FQGNSA. DNA of the CDR3: TGTGCCAGCAGCCCCGGGCAGGGTCGCCAGCCCCAGCATTTT. Its translation: CASSPGQGRQPQHF.

This chain connects TRBV4-3 to TRBJ1-1, with D possibly TRBD1 on 5 matching bases. The CDR3 runs 14 residues. Germline V gene lookup returns CDR1 LGHNA and CDR2 YSLEER. V was shortened by 0 bases and J by 4 bases, with 9 bases between the two germline ends. CDR3 region: CASSQDRVSTEAFF. CDR3 in DNA: TGCGCCAGCAGCCAAGACAGGGTTAGCACTGAAGCTTTCTTT.

This chain joins TRBV6-5 and TRBJ2-4; weak D call: TRBD1 (6 bases). CDR3 size: 14 residues. V lost 6 bases and J 4 bases, leaving 13 bases between the germline ends. The germline CDR1 and CDR2 sequences are MNHEY and SVGAGI. CDR3 region: CASRKGQWKNIQYF. The CDR3 nucleotides are TGTGCCAGCAGGAAAGGACAGTGGAAAAACATTCAGTACTTC.

The chain carries TRBV28 and TRBJ2-3; 7 positions agree with TRBD2. The CDR3 length is 14 residues. Germline lookup yields CDR1 MDHEN and CDR2 SYDVKM. V shed 7 bases and J 2 bases; nucleotides not matched to a gene: 6. Written as DNA, the CDR3 is TGTGCCAGCAAGACCGGGACTACCACAGATACGCAGTATTTT. It codes for CASKTGTTTDTQYF. Complete variable domain (other parts from reference TRBV28 and TRBJ2-3): DVKVTQSSRYLVKRTGEKVFLECVQDMDHENMFWYRQDPGLGLRLIYFSYDVKMKEKGDIPEGYSVSREKKERFSLILESASTNQTSMYLCASKTGTTTDTQYFGPGTRLTVL.

The genes are TRBV6-6 and TRBJ2-1; D possibly corresponds to TRBD2 (5 bases). CDR3 length: 13 residues. The germline V and J ends were trimmed by 8 bases and 0 bases, with 8 bases remaining between them. Germline V lookup: CDR1 MNHNY, CDR2 SVGAGI (reference sequence). The CDR3 bases are TGTGCCAGCCAAGCGGACTCCTACAATGAGCAGTTCTTC. Its translation is CASQADSYNEQFF.

The V gene is TRBV29-1, the J gene TRBJ2-1, with TRBD2 matching 9 bases. Per the germline V gene, CDR1 is SQVTM and CDR2 is ANQGSEA. This CDR3 has 16 residues. Germline trimming cut 6 bases from V and 7 bases from J; bases unmatched to any gene: 16. The CDR3 reads CSVAGDLAGLLNEQFF. The CDR3 region has the DNA TGCAGCGTCGCTGGTGACCTAGCGGGATTATTAAATGAGCAGTTCTTC.

V is TRBV28 and J is TRBJ1-1; D is unclear. The CDR3 spans 12 residues. With 8 bases removed from V and 2 bases from J, the gap between germline ends came to 9 bases. Germline values: CDR1 MDHEN, CDR2 SYDVKM. The CDR3 protein is CASSVTNTEAFF. CDR3 sequence (DNA): TGTGCCAGCTCCGTCACTAACACTGAAGCTTTCTTT.

This chain links TRBV3-1 (or the pseudogene TRBV3-2) with TRBJ2-3; no definite D call. V was clipped by 2 bases and J by 4 bases, with 7 bases between them. This CDR3 is 13 amino acids long. Germline values: CDR1 LGHDT, CDR2 YNNKEL (reference sequence). The CDR3 is CASSQRGPDTQYF. The CDR3 DNA sequence: TGTGCCAGCAGCCAACGAGGTCCAGATACGCAGTATTTT.

The chain carries TRBV6-1 and TRBJ2-6, with 10 positions matching TRBD1. The CDR3 is 16 amino acids. Trimming at V came to 4 bases and at J to 2 bases, leaving 2 bases not matched to a gene. In germline, CDR1 is MNHNS, CDR2 SASEGT. CDR3 residues: CASSGQGAAGANVLTF. CDR3 DNA sequence: TGTGCCAGCAGTGGACAGGGGGCGGCTGGGGCCAACGTCCTGACTTTC.

Regarding this clone: Sequence at one end of the junction differs from germline and may be a read error. V is TRBV28 and J is TRBJ2-3; TRBD2 aligns across 12 bases. The CDR3 is made up of 17 amino acids. Germline assignment: CDR1 MDHEN and CDR2 SYDVKM. The CDR3 nucleotides read TGTGCCAGCAGTTTATGGACTAGCGGGAGTAGCATAGATACGCAGTATTTT. Its protein product is CASSLWTSGSSIDTQYF.

The chain uses TRBV19 and TRBJ1-2, with TRBD1 matching over 7 bases. V lost 3 bases, J lost 6 bases, and 10 bases stayed unmatched. CDR3 length: 15 residues. Germline CDR1 and CDR2: LNHDA and SQIVND (reference sequence). The CDR3 loop is CASSIWNRQGDGYTF. The DNA for the CDR3 is TGTGCCAGTAGTATTTGGAACCGACAGGGAGATGGCTACACCTTC.

This clone has only one observation. J is TRBJ2-1 and V is TRBV24-1; TRBD2 matches 15 bases. V trimming: 4 bases; J trimming: 7 bases; junction bases outside the gene matches: 4. The length of the CDR3 is 16 residues. CDR1 and CDR2 (germline): KGHDR, SFDVKD. The CDR3 DNA reads as TGTGCCACCAGTGACCCCGGACTAGCGGGAGGGAATGAGCAGTTCTTC. Protein sequence: CATSDPGLAGGNEQFF.

The V and J genes are TRBV5-1 and TRBJ2-2, with a weak D call TRBD2 (6 bases). The CDR3 runs to 17 residues. Germline V lookup: CDR1 SGHRS, CDR2 YFSETQ. V lost 4 bases and J lost 6, with 22 bases in between. CDR3 in amino acids: CASSESPSLATAGELFF. The DNA for the CDR3 is TGCGCCAGCAGCGAATCGCCTTCTCTAGCGACGGCCGGGGAGCTGTTTTTT. Based on the CDR3 plus reference TRBV5-1 and TRBJ2-2, the full variable domain is KAGVTQTPRYLIKTRGQQVTLSCSPISGHRSVSWYQQTPGQGLQFLFEYFSETQRNKGNFPGRFSGRQFSNSRSEMNVSTLELGDSALYLCASSESPSLATAGELFFGEGSRLTVL.

The rearrangement uses TRBV13 and TRBJ1-2, with D unresolved. CDR3 length: 14 residues. V lost 1 base to trimming and J lost 1 base, with 7 bases between them. Germline V CDR1 and CDR2: PRHDT, FYEKMQ (reference sequence). In DNA, the CDR3 is TGTGCCAGCAGCTTAGTGGGCAGTAACTATGGCTACACCTTC. This codes for CASSLVGSNYGYTF.

CDR3 bases: TGTGCCAGCAGCCAAGCCGGGACAGCAACTAATGAAAAACTGTTTTTT. It specifies CASSQAGTATNEKLFF. The chain combines TRBV3-1 (or the pseudogene TRBV3-2) with TRBJ1-4; 7 nucleotides match TRBD1. Unmatched junction bases numbered 2, after V lost 1 base and J lost 0 bases. The CDR3 has 16 residues. The germline V gene encodes CDR1 LGHDT and CDR2 YNNKEL (reference sequence).

This clone was found once. The V and J genes are TRBV7-3 and TRBJ2-1; D may be TRBD1 (6 bases). The CDR3 is 15 residues long. The V gene lost 5 bases and the J gene lost 4 bases, with 15 bases spanning the gap. The V gene's germline CDR1 is SGHTA and CDR2 FQGTGA. The CDR3 reads CASSQWGLGYNEQFF. CDR3 coding DNA: TGTGCCAGCAGCCAATGGGGGCTCGGGTACAATGAGCAGTTCTTC.

The rearrangement uses TRBV18 and TRBJ2-7; 7 bases match TRBD1. V dropped 8 bases and J dropped 1; count of bases not matched to a gene: 11. Germline V gene sequence: CDR1 KGHSH, CDR2 LQKENI. The length of the CDR3 is 15 residues. The CDR3 DNA reads as TGTGCCAGCCACCGGCCCGGACAGGAGTCCTACGAGCAGTACTTC. This sequence encodes CASHRPGQESYEQYF.